This T cell receptor beta chain was retrieved from a study of OX40 agonist ivuxolimab in advanced cancers. Study findings and constraints: CD4+ and CD8+ blood T cells expanded clonally by week 6 at 0.1 to 3.0 mg/kg.

Comment on this clone: As yet, its antigen is unknown.

The assay was immunoSEQ multiplex PCR, and TCRdb's table has in-frame clones only and misses some. Among more than 65,000 clones listed, 65% to 90% were seen once. This CDR3 comprises 14 residues. Looked up from germline, CDR1 is SGHRS and CDR2 is YFSETQ. Between the trimmed V and J ends, which lost 0 bases and 5 bases, there was a span of 11 bases. This TCR came from an adult with an advanced solid tumor such as melanoma, head and neck, liver or kidney cancer. The sequencing here drew on CD4+ or CD8+ T cells sorted from blood, taken in a trial of the OX40 agonist ivuxolimab. The chain uses TRBV5-1 and TRBJ2-5, with D maybe TRBD1 (6 bases). The CDR3 region is CASSLGQVGETQYF. CDR3 in DNA: TGCGCCAGCAGCTTGGGACAGGTCGGTGAGACCCAGTACTTC.